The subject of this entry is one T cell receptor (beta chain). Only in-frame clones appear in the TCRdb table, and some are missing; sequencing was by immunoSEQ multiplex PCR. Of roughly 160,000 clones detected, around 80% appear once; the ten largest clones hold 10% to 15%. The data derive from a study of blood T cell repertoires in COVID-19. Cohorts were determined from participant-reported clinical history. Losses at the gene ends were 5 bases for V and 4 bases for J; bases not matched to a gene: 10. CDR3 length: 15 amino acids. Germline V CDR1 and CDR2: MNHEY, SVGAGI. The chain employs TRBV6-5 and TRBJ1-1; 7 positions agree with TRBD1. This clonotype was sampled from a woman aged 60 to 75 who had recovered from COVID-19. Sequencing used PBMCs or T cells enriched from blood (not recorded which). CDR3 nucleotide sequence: TGTGCCAGCAGTCGAGAAGGGGGCAGAGGCACTGAAGCTTTCTTT. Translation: CASSREGGRGTEAFF.